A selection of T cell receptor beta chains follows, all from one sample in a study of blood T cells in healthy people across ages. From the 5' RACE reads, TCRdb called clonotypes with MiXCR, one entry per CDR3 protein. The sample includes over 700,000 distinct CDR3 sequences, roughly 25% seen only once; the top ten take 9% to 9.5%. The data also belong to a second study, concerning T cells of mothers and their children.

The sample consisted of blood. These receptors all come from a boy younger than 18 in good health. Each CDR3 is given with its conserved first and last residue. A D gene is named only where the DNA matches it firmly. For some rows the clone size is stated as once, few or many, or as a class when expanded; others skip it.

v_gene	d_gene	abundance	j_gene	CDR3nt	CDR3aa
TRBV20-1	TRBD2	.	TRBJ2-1	TGCAGTGCTAGAGATACGGGAGGCTTAATCAATGAGCAGTTCTTC	CSARDTGGLINEQFF
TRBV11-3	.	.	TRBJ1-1	TGTGCCAGCAGCTTAACGTTTGGGGAAGCTTTCTTT	CASSLTFGEAFF
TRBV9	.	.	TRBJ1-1	TGTGCCAGCAGCGCCCGGGGGGATTACACTGAAGCTTTCTTT	CASSARGDYTEAFF
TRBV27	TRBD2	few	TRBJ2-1	TGTGCCAGCAGTCTCATAGCGGGAGCGGGTAATGAGCAGTTCTTC	CASSLIAGAGNEQFF
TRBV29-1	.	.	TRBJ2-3	TGCAGCGTTGAAGACCTTACAGGTACGCAGTATTTT	CSVEDLTGTQYF
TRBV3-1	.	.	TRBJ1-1	TGTGCCAGCAGCCATGGCAGCTACACTGAAGCTTTCTTT	CASSHGSYTEAFF
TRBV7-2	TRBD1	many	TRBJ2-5	TGTGCCAGCAGCGGGACAGGGCCCCAAGAGACCCAGTACTTC	CASSGTGPQETQYF
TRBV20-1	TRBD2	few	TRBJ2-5	TGCAGTGCTATCCCAGGACTAGAAGAAGAGACCCAGTACTTC	CSAIPGLEEETQYF
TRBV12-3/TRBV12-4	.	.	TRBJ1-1	TGTGCCAGCCGGTGGGGCGCAACTGAAGCTTTCTTT	CASRWGATEAFF
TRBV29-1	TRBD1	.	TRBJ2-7	TGCAGCGTTGTAGGACCTCAGGGGACAGTCGGCGAGCAGTACTTC	CSVVGPQGTVGEQYF
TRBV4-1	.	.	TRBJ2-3	TGCGCCAGCAGCCAAGCAAGAGATACGCAGTATTTT	CASSQARDTQYF
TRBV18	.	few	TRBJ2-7	TGTGCCAGCTCACCTACCGGGGACCCCTACGAGCAGTACTTC	CASSPTGDPYEQYF
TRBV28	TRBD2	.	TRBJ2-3	TGTGCCAGCAGTTCGGTAGCGGGAGGTTTCGATACGCAGTATTTT	CASSSVAGGFDTQYF
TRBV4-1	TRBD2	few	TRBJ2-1	TGCGCCAGCAGCAATTCCCCCGGGACTAGAGCCTACAATGAGCAGTTCTTC	CASSNSPGTRAYNEQFF
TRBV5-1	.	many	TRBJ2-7	TGCGCCAGCAGCTTGGGGGGGGTCGGCTACGAGCAGTACTTC	CASSLGGVGYEQYF
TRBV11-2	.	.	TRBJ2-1	TGTGCCAGCAGCTTGGGACGGCACAATGAGCAGTTCTTC	CASSLGRHNEQFF
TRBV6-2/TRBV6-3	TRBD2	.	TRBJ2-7	TGTGCCAGCAGTTACTCGAGGGCTAGCGGGAAGTACGAGCAGTACTTC	CASSYSRASGKYEQYF
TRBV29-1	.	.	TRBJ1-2	TGCAGCGTTGAAGATGGCAGAAATGGCTACACCTTC	CSVEDGRNGYTF
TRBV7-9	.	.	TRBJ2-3	TGTGCCAGCAGCCCCAGTCCGGGGGACGGCACAGATACGCAGTATTTT	CASSPSPGDGTDTQYF
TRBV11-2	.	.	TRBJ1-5	TGTGTCAGCAGCTTAGACGGAAGCAATCAGCCCCAGCATTTT	CVSSLDGSNQPQHF
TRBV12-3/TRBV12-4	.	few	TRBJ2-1	TGTGCCAGCAGTTCCTATAGTGACAGGTACAATGAGCAGTTCTTC	CASSSYSDRYNEQFF
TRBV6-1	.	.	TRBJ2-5	TGTGCCAGCAGTTCCGGGACCGGGAGTTCGACCCAGTACTTC	CASSSGTGSSTQYF
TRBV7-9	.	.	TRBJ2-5	TGTGCCAGCAGCCGTGCAAGGGAGACCCAGTACTTC	CASSRARETQYF
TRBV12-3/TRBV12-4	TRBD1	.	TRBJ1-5	TGTGCCAGCAGTTTATTTGGGACAGGGGAAAATCAGCTCCAGCATTTT	CASSLFGTGENQLQHF
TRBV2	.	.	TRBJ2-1	TGTGCCAGCAGTGATGTGTGGGGGCTCAACAATGAGCAGTTCTTC	CASSDVWGLNNEQFF
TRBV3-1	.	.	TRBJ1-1	TGTGCCAGCAGCCAATCGGGGGGTTTGGGCACTGAAGCTTTCTTT	CASSQSGGLGTEAFF
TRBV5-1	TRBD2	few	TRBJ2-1	TGCGCCAGCAGCAATCTAGCGGGAGGCACTGAGCAGTTCTTC	CASSNLAGGTEQFF
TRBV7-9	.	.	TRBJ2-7	TGTGCCAGCAGCAACCGGGACAACTACGAGCAGTACTTC	CASSNRDNYEQYF
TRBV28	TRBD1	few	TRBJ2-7	TGTGCCAGCAGTGACCGGGACAGGTTGTTCCACGAGCAGTACTTC	CASSDRDRLFHEQYF